At least ten counts were recorded for the clone carrying this T cell receptor (beta chain). Its antigen remains unidentified. This record comes from a study of breast tumors, draining lymph nodes, adjacent tissues. Study-wide results and caveats: That most tumor T cells come from lymph nodes remained unproven. Tumor TCR diversity was below lymph nodes but above nontumor tissue. Most tumor T cells seemingly derive from lymph node, then expand in tumor. Tumor and nontumor repertoires were significantly more similar in luminal-like than in basal-like breast cancer.

MiXCR was run by TCRdb on the multiplex PCR reads, yielding one entry per CDR3 protein. This sample has about 35,000 distinct CDR3 sequences, with 35% to 40% found just once. Sequenced input: breast tumor tissue. The clonotype was recovered from a female donor with breast cancer. Some clones in this sample may be carry-over from other donors' samples.

The CDR3 DNA sequence: TGTGCCAGCAGCCCCAACGGGTTGACTAACTATGGCTACACCTTC. This translates into CASSPNGLTNYGYTF. The chain employs TRBV7-6 and TRBJ1-2; no reliable D call. The CDR3 spans 15 residues. Germline V gives CDR1 SGHVS, CDR2 FNYEAQ. Trimming cost V 5 bases and J 0 bases, with 13 bases left between them.